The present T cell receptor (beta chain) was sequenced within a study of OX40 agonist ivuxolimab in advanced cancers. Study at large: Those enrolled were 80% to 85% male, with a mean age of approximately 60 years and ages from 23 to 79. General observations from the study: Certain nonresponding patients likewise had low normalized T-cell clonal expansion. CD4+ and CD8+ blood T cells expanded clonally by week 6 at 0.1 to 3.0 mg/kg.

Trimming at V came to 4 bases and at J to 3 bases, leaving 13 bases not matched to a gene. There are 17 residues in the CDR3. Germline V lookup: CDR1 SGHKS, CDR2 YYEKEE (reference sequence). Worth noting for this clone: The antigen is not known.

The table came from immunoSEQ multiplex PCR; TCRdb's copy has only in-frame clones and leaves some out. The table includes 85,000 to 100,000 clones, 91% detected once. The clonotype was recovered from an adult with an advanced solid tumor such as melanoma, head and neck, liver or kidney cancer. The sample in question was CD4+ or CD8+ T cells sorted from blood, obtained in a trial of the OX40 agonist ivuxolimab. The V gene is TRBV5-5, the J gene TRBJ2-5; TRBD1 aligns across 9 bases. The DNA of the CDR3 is TGTGCCAGCAGCCAAACACAGGGGGCTGAAGGGAAAGAGACCCAGTACTTC. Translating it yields CASSQTQGAEGKETQYF.